The text below deals with one T cell receptor (beta chain). The target antigen is unknown. Other nucleotide sequences in the sample specify the same CDR3. The data originate from a study of cytomegalovirus exposure and HLA in healthy donors. This PCR relied on a set of 60 Vbeta primers and 13 Jbeta primers. As handled by the study authors: Counted up in a later analysis, unique TCR beta chains came to 65 million to 80 million, with around 10 million shared. TCRdb's copy holds only in-frame clones and misses some; the assay was immunoSEQ multiplex PCR. Clonal size and the V and J genes are those of that table, whereas D and trimming came from the DNA. The sample lists roughly 38,000 clones, roughly nine tenths occurring once. Study results and caveats: The authors listed around 150 TCR beta chains as cytomegalovirus-associated. In a later analysis, a missense DCLRE1C variant was linked to TCR beta V- and J-gene trimming.

Donors sampled were nominally healthy, though unrecorded immune exposures were likely. There are 16 residues in the CDR3. CDR1 SGHVS and CDR2 FQNEAQ come from the germline V gene. V lost 5 bases, J lost 6 bases, and 12 bases stayed unmatched. The sequence derives from a woman under 30 in good health and CMV-seronegative. The V call is TRBV7-8, the J call TRBJ1-5, with 8 bases that match TRBD1. Sequencing input: PBMCs. CDR3 nucleotides: TGTGCCAGCAGCCCGATGACAGGGGTCTTTGGTCAGCCCCAGCATTTT. Translated: CASSPMTGVFGQPQHF.